Detailed here is one TCR beta chain. Primers included in the PCR were 60 Vbeta and 13 Jbeta primers. In the original analysis: Around 80 million unique TCR beta chains, roughly 11 million of them shared, were counted by a later analysis. Only in-frame clones appear in the TCRdb table, and some are missing; sequencing was by immunoSEQ multiplex PCR. V, J and clone size derive from that table, while D and trimming were established from the DNA sequence. Of 150,000 to 200,000 clones in the sample, 82% were seen once. The data were taken from a study of cytomegalovirus exposure and HLA in healthy donors. The CDR3 is 14 residues long. V lost 4 bases, J lost 5 bases, and 4 bases stayed unmatched. Germline lookup yields CDR1 SNHLY and CDR2 FYNNEI.

V is TRBV2 and J is TRBJ1-2, with TRBD1 identical over 10 bases. This receptor was taken from a girl aged 5-17 years in good health and CMV-seropositive. Sequenced input: PBMCs. The CDR3 spells CASSGDRGTYGYTF. DNA of the CDR3: TGTGCCAGCAGTGGGGACAGGGGAACTTATGGCTACACCTTC. The variable domain in full, completed from reference TRBV2 and TRBJ1-2, reads EPEVTQTPSHQVTQMGQEVILRCVPISNHLYFYWYRQILGQKVEFLVSFYNNEISEKSEIFDDQFSVERPDGSNFTLKIRSTKLEDSAMYFCASSGDRGTYGYTFGSGTRLTVV.